This T cell receptor (beta chain) was captured in a study of cytomegalovirus exposure and HLA in healthy donors. Findings of the study overall: Some V segments (TRBV6-2 and TRBV6-3 among them) were excluded as indistinguishable.

The CDR3 is made up of 13 amino acids. With 8 bases clipped from V and 2 bases from J, the junction kept 6 bases outside the gene matches. Germline V gene data show CDR1 as GTSNPN and CDR2 as SVGIG (reference sequence). The PCR was carried out with 60 Vbeta primers and 13 Jbeta primers. Clones were read by immunoSEQ multiplex PCR, and TCRdb kept only the in-frame ones, dropping some. The table lists 250,000 to 300,000 clones, roughly four fifths of them singletons. To note about this clone: Its antigen is unknown.

This receptor was identified in a woman aged 35 to 49 in good health and CMV-seropositive. The sample consisted of PBMCs. The gene calls are TRBV30 and TRBJ1-2; 9 nucleotides align to TRBD1. The CDR3 here is CAKSGTGNYGYTF. As DNA, the CDR3 is TGTGCCAAAAGCGGGACAGGGAACTATGGCTACACCTTC.